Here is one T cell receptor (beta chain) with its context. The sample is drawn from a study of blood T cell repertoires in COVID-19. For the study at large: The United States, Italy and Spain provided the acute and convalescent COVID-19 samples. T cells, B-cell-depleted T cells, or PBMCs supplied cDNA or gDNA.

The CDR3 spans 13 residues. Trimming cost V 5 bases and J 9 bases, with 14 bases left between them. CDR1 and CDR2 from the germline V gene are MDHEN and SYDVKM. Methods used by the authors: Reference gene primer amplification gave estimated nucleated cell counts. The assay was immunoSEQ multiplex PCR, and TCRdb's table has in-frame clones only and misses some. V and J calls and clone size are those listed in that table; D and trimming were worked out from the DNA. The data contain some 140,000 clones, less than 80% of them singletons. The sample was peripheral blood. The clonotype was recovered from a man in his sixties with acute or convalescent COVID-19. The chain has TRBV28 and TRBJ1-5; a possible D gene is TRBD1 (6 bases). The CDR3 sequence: CASSTGTTRPQHF. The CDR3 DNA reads TGTGCCAGCAGTACAGGGACAACACGGCCCCAGCATTTT.